Presented here are 11 T cell receptor beta chains from one specimen sequenced in a study of long-term antiretroviral therapy in people with HIV. With survey level as its setting, the immunoSEQ assay was v3.0. Assay used: immunoSEQ multiplex PCR; TCRdb lists only in-frame clones, some missing. The table records about 17,000 clones, approximately 95% of them present only once. The sample in question was unsorted PBMCs, obtained approximately 11 years after starting antiretroviral therapy. The receptors derive from a man aged 25 to 40 with HIV.

The chain combines TRBV2 with TRBJ1-1, with D perhaps TRBD1 (5 bases). The CDR3 length is 14 residues. V lost 6 bases and J 7 bases, leaving 18 bases between the germline ends. Per the germline V gene, CDR1 is SNHLY and CDR2 is FYNNEI. Written as DNA, the CDR3 is TGTGCCAGCAGCGCGCTTCAGGGACGCCGTGAAGCTTTCTTT. This codes for CASSALQGRREAFF.

This chain links TRBV7-6 with TRBJ1-3; 8 nucleotides match TRBD1. J gave up 3 bases and V 7 bases, and 5 bases lay outside the gene matches. From germline, CDR1 is SGHVS and CDR2 FNYEAQ. This CDR3 is 14 amino acids long. DNA for the CDR3: TGTGCCAGCACCCTAGGACAGGGTGGAAACACCATATATTTT. Amino acids: CASTLGQGGNTIYF.

The rearrangement joins TRBV10-1 to TRBJ2-3; D may be TRBD2 (6 bases). This CDR3 spans 15 amino acids. Germline CDR1 WNHNN, CDR2 SYGVQD (reference sequence). Trimming stripped 3 bases from V and 3 bases from J, with 13 bases between. CDR3 bases: TGCGCCAGCAGTGATTCCTGGGGGGTTACAGATACGCAGTATTTT. Translation: CASSDSWGVTDTQYF.

The V and J genes are TRBV28 and TRBJ1-6; the match to TRBD1 covers 8 bases. This CDR3 contains 14 residues. Trimming took 5 bases from V and 8 from J; bases not matched to a gene: 5. Germline lookup yields CDR1 MDHEN and CDR2 SYDVKM. CDR3 sequence (DNA): TGTGCCAGCAGTCCCGGGACAGGAGATTCACCCCTCCACTTT. Its translation: CASSPGTGDSPLHF.

The chain is built from TRBV9 and TRBJ1-4; the match to TRBD1 covers 9 bases. Per the germline V gene, CDR1 is SGDLS and CDR2 is YYNGEE. The CDR3 has 18 amino acids. V trimming: 0 bases; J trimming: 6 bases; junction bases outside the gene matches: 12. The CDR3 is CASSVAGTGTPSDEKLFF. The CDR3 coding sequence is TGTGCCAGCAGCGTAGCTGGGACAGGGACCCCCTCGGATGAAAAACTGTTTTTT. The full variable domain, rest sourced from reference TRBV9 and TRBJ1-4, is DSGVTQTPKHLITATGQRVTLRCSPRSGDLSVYWYQQSLDQGLQFLIQYYNGEERAKGNILERFSAQQFPDLHSELNLSSLELGDSALYFCASSVAGTGTPSDEKLFFGSGTQLSVL.

V gene TRBV30 combines with J gene TRBJ1-4; 7 bases align to TRBD1. The CDR3 is 15 amino acids. In germline, CDR1 is GTSNPN, CDR2 SVGIG (reference sequence). V lost 4 bases and J lost 5; bases outside the gene matches: 10. The CDR3 loop is CAWTNNRGSNEKLFF. The CDR3 nucleotides read TGTGCCTGGACCAACAACAGGGGTTCAAATGAAAAACTGTTTTTT.

This clone was seen once. The rearrangement uses TRBV9 and TRBJ2-3; D is possibly TRBD1 (6 bases). Germline lookup yields CDR1 SGDLS and CDR2 YYNGEE. This CDR3 is built from 13 residues. The V end was cut by 3 bases, the J end by 3 bases, with 8 bases between. CDR3 sequence reads: CASSGGQTDTQYF. DNA for the CDR3: TGTGCCAGCAGCGGGGGGCAAACAGATACGCAGTATTTT.

This chain connects TRBV7-2 to TRBJ2-3; D tentatively fits TRBD1 or TRBD2 (5 bases each). The CDR3 sequence is 15 residues long. The ends were cut back, 5 bases at V and 0 bases at J, with 12 bases in the middle. Germline lookup yields CDR1 SGHTA and CDR2 FQGNSA. The CDR3 DNA sequence: TGTGCCAGCAGCCTCGCCTGGGGGAGCACAGATACGCAGTATTTT. It codes for CASSLAWGSTDTQYF.

The chain links TRBV28 to TRBJ1-6; 7 bases agree with TRBD1. Germline values: CDR1 MDHEN, CDR2 SYDVKM. This CDR3 spans 15 amino acids. Trimming cost V 5 bases and J 6 bases; bases outside gene matches: 7. The CDR3 DNA sequence: TGTGCCAGCAGTCCTACAGGGGTCGGTAATTCACCCCTCCACTTT. This sequence encodes CASSPTGVGNSPLHF.

V is TRBV9 and J is TRBJ2-1; D gene uncertain. The CDR3 covers 14 residues. V lost 0 bases and J lost 0, with 4 bases in between. Germline values: CDR1 SGDLS, CDR2 YYNGEE. This CDR3 reads CASSVEVSYNEQFF. DNA for the CDR3: TGTGCCAGCAGCGTAGAGGTCTCCTACAATGAGCAGTTCTTC.

A single count supports this clone. The CDR3 protein is CASSLVVRTGGSYEQYF. CDR3 nucleotide sequence: TGTGCCAGCAGCTTGGTCGTTCGGACAGGGGGTTCCTACGAGCAGTACTTC. The gene calls are TRBV5-4 and TRBJ2-7; TRBD1 agrees at 10 bases. J lost 1 base, V lost 0 bases, and 7 bases had no gene match. The CDR3 length is 17 residues. The germline CDR1 and CDR2 sequences are SGHNT and YYREEE (reference sequence).